These 3 T cell receptor beta chains were sequenced from one sample in a study of immune cell composition in non-small cell lung cancer. Using immunoSEQ multiplex PCR, the repertoire was profiled, and TCRdb retains in-frame clones only, with some absent. The sample lists more than 14,000 clones; 69% were seen once. Sequencing was carried out using lung tumor tissue. The source is a human donor with non-small cell lung cancer.

The chain combines TRBV4-2 with TRBJ2-5, with D possibly matching TRBD2 (5 bases). V was trimmed by 0 bases and J by 4 bases, leaving 6 bases between them. This CDR3 has 13 amino acids. Germline V gives CDR1 LGHNA, CDR2 YNFKEQ. Here the CDR3 reads CASSQDAGETQYF. The CDR3 coding sequence is TGTGCCAGCAGCCAAGATGCGGGAGAGACCCAGTACTTC.

The rearrangement uses TRBV6-5 and TRBJ1-2, with TRBD1 matching 7 bases. Germline loops: CDR1 MNHEY, CDR2 SVGAGI. Trimming removed 0 bases from V and 4 bases from J; junction bases left unmatched: 5. The CDR3 is 15 residues long. The chain's CDR3 is CASSYSTGTVYGYTF. CDR3 DNA: TGTGCCAGCAGTTACTCCACCGGGACAGTCTATGGCTACACCTTC.

A single count supports this clone. V gene TRBV7-8 combines with J gene TRBJ1-2; no clear D. Trimming removed 4 bases at V and 6 bases at J, with 15 bases between. The V gene's germline CDR1 is SGHVS and CDR2 FQNEAQ. This CDR3 comprises 14 residues. CDR3 amino acids: CASSYYRGSDGYTF. In nucleotides, the CDR3 is TGTGCCAGCAGCTACTACCGGGGTTCGGATGGCTACACCTTC. The full variable domain, with the rest looked up from reference TRBV7-8 and TRBJ1-2, is GAGVSQSPRYKVAKRGQDVALRCDPISGHVSLFWYQQALGQGPEFLTYFQNEAQLDKSGLPSDRFFAERPEGSVSTLKIQRTQQEDSAVYLCASSYYRGSDGYTFGSGTRLTVV.